The T cell receptor beta chain described here comes from a study of T cells in Graves' hyperthyroidism and ophthalmopathy. This clonotype was counted at least ten times. 10 ml fresh peripheral blood yielded the PBMCs. CDR1 is MNHNS, CDR2 SASEGT, per germline. The CDR3 is 15 amino acids. V lost 5 bases, J lost 5 bases, and 13 bases lay in between. There were TCR beta CDR3 regions amplified from RNA transcripts. First-round RT-PCR of the TCR CDR3 relied on the HTBI primer set. TCRdb ran MiXCR on the multiplex PCR reads and lists one entry per CDR3 protein. The repertoire holds roughly 150,000 distinct CDR3 sequences, with about 9% as singletons.

What was sequenced was blood. The receptor comes from a woman aged 18-29 years with Graves' hyperthyroidism that later progressed to Graves' ophthalmopathy. This chain connects TRBV6-1 to TRBJ1-6, with D perhaps matching TRBD1 (6 bases). The CDR3 DNA reads as TGTGCCAGCAGTCAAGTGGGACAAAATAATTCACCCCTCCACTTT. Translation: CASSQVGQNNSPLHF.